The source of this T cell receptor (beta chain) is a study of blood T cell repertoires in COVID-19. Germline CDR1 SEHNR, CDR2 FQNEAQ (reference sequence). The V end lost 2 bases, the J end lost 3 bases, and 7 bases lay between the germline ends. The length of the CDR3 is 13 residues. TCRdb's table, derived via immunoSEQ multiplex PCR, lists solely in-frame clones and lacks some. The sample carries some 300,000 clones, around 92% recorded once. As concerns this clone: Different DNA sequences within this sample yield the same CDR3.

This rearrangement joins TRBV7-9 to TRBJ1-1; weak D call: TRBD1 (6 bases). The sequencing input was PBMCs or T cells enriched from blood (not recorded which). The sequence was obtained from a woman aged 45-65 years who had been exposed to COVID-19. In DNA form, the CDR3 reads TGTGCCAGCAGCTTAAGGACAGACACTGAAGCTTTCTTT. It translates to CASSLRTDTEAFF.